One sample yielded the 11 T cell receptor beta chains listed below, sequenced in a study of CD8 T cells in ankylosing spondylitis. TCRdb reprocessed the 5' RACE reads with MiXCR, giving one entry per CDR3 protein. The table includes fewer than 200,000 distinct CDR3 sequences, around a tenth detected once. Sequenced material: blood, either unsorted or a sorted T cell fraction (not recorded which). Receptors were obtained from a female donor with ankylosing spondylitis or in good health (not recorded which).

This clonotype was picked up many times. This chain connects TRBV4-3 to TRBJ1-4; D unclear. From germline, CDR1 is LGHNA and CDR2 YSLEER. The CDR3 is 15 amino acids. Trimming took off 0 bases at V and 8 bases at J, with 13 bases between the two ends. The CDR3 nucleotides are TGCGCCAGCAGCCAAGAAACGCCCCTCGGAGAAAAACTGTTTTTT. Translating it yields CASSQETPLGEKLFF.

This clonotype was seen repeatedly, ten times or more. This chain connects TRBV29-1 to TRBJ2-3; 7 nucleotides agree with TRBD2. The CDR3 totals 14 residues. Germline V lookup: CDR1 SQVTM, CDR2 ANQGSEA. V shed 2 bases and J 4 bases; nucleotides not matched to a gene: 6. The CDR3 spells CSVERLAFADTQYF. CDR3 DNA: TGCAGCGTTGAACGACTAGCTTTTGCAGATACGCAGTATTTT.

This clonotype was seen a handful of times. The chain combines TRBV27 with TRBJ2-3, with D possibly matching TRBD1 (6 bases). The CDR3 covers 14 residues. The V gene lost 5 bases and the J gene lost 5 bases, with 14 bases spanning the gap. Per germline, CDR1 MNHEY and CDR2 SMNVEV (reference sequence). The DNA of the CDR3 is TGTGCCAGCAGTCAGGGGACCCGAGGAGATACGCAGTATTTT. Residues: CASSQGTRGDTQYF.

This clonotype was seen a few times. The chain has TRBV7-2 and TRBJ2-7, with 7 bases aligning to TRBD2. Per germline, CDR1 SGHTA and CDR2 FQGNSA. The CDR3 totals 15 residues. The trim removed 5 bases at V and 5 bases at J, leaving 12 bases unmatched. CDR3 sequence: CASSPPGLGRDEQYF. The CDR3 nucleotides are TGTGCCAGCAGCCCCCCAGGACTAGGCCGGGACGAGCAGTACTTC.

The chain joins TRBV6-5 to TRBJ2-1, with D possibly being TRBD1 (5 bases). This CDR3 comprises 15 residues. Trimming stripped 2 bases from V and 2 bases from J, with 10 bases between. Per the germline V gene, CDR1 is MNHEY and CDR2 is SVGAGI. As DNA, the CDR3 is TGTGCCAGCAGTTACGGTCCAGGGACCTACAATGAGCAGTTCTTC. Translation: CASSYGPGTYNEQFF.

The chain employs TRBV13 and TRBJ1-4; D ambiguous. The germline CDR1 and CDR2 sequences are PRHDT and FYEKMQ (reference sequence). CDR3 size: 13 residues. Trimming cost V 3 bases and J 5 bases, with 7 bases left between them. The chain's CDR3 is CASSLGSNEKLFF. The CDR3 region has the DNA TGTGCCAGCAGCTTGGGCAGCAATGAAAAACTGTTTTTT.

This chain uses TRBV6-2 or TRBV6-3 with TRBJ2-2; D gene ambiguous. V was trimmed by 7 bases and J by 6 bases, leaving 6 bases between them. The germline V gene encodes CDR1 MNHEY and CDR2 SVGEGT. This CDR3 is built from 11 residues. CDR3 region: CASTLAGELFF. The DNA of the CDR3 is TGTGCCAGCACCTTAGCCGGGGAGCTGTTTTTT.

In its sample, this clonotype was seen many times. The chain has TRBV11-2 and TRBJ1-6; 7 bases map to TRBD1. Per the germline V gene, CDR1 is SGHAT and CDR2 is FQNNGV. CDR3 length: 12 residues. Trimming cost V 8 bases and J 7 bases; bases outside gene matches: 2. CDR3 DNA sequence: TGTGCCAGCGAGACAGGGAATTCACCCCTCCACTTT. This encodes CASETGNSPLHF.

This clonotype has a count of ten or more. The rearrangement links TRBV4-3 to TRBJ2-5, with TRBD1 matching over 9 bases. This CDR3 contains 16 residues. Germline trimming cut 3 bases from V and 5 bases from J; bases unmatched to any gene: 10. Germline V gives CDR1 LGHNA, CDR2 YSLEER. The CDR3 here is CASSQAGTGIWETQYF. In nucleotides, the CDR3 is TGCGCCAGCAGCCAGGCCGGGACAGGGATTTGGGAGACCCAGTACTTC.

V gene TRBV6-2 or TRBV6-3 combines with J gene TRBJ1-4; D remains ambiguous. V lost 2 bases and J 6 bases, leaving 7 bases between the germline ends. Germline CDR1 and CDR2: MNHEY and SVGEGT. The CDR3 has 13 residues. CDR3 sequence reads: CASSYRWDEKLFF. In DNA form, the CDR3 reads TGTGCCAGCAGTTACAGATGGGATGAAAAACTGTTTTTT.

This clonotype has only a few counts. V gene TRBV10-1 combines with J gene TRBJ2-1; D is possibly TRBD1 or TRBD2 (5 bases each). With 3 bases removed from V and 12 bases from J, the gap between germline ends came to 18 bases. The CDR3 length is 14 residues. Germline CDR1 WNHNN, CDR2 SYGVQD (reference sequence). CDR3 sequence (DNA): TGCGCCAGCAGTGAATGGGACCCCCGTGGGGTGCAGTTCTTC. Its protein is CASSEWDPRGVQFF.